This TCR beta chain came from a study of T cell responses to AZD1222 COVID-19 vaccine. Study findings and constraints: Scientists sampled the repertoires only once the peak T cell response had passed. Two AZD1222 administrations were followed by greater Spike-specific TCR breadth and depth. The reported proportion of spike-specific TCRs targeting unmutated variant regions was nearly half. Only six individuals given AZD1222 were seropositive at baseline.

A remark on this clone: The antigen is undetermined.

With V trimmed by 6 bases and J by 7 bases, 9 bases remained unmatched. Germline V CDR1 and CDR2: MNHEY, SVGAGI. The CDR3 is 14 amino acids. Here immunoSEQ multiplex PCR was the method, and the copy in TCRdb shows in-frame clones only, minus some. The sample lists about 140,000 clones; 80% to 95% were seen once. This clonotype originated in an adult in good health. Sequencing used peripheral blood, obtained on day 0 of AZD1222 vaccination. V usage is TRBV6-5 and J usage is TRBJ2-1; 7 bases map to TRBD1. The CDR3 sequence: CASRTIQGRNEQFF. The CDR3 DNA reads TGTGCCAGCAGAACAATACAGGGGCGTAATGAGCAGTTCTTC.